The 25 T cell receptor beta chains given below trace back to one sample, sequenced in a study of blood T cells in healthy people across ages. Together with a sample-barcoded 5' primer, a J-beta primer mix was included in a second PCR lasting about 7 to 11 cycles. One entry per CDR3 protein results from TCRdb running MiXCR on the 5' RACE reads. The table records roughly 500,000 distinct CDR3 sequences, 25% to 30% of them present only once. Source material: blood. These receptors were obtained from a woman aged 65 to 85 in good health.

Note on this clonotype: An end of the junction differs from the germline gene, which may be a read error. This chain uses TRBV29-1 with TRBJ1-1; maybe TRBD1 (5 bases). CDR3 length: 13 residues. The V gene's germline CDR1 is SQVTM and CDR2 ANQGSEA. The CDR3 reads CGVDGGSNTEAFF. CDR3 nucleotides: TGCGGCGTTGATGGGGGGTCGAACACTGAAGCTTTCTTT.

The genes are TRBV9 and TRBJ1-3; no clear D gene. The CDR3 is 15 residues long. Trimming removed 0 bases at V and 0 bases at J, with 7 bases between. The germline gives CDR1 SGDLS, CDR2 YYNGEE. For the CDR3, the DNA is TGTGCCAGCAGCGTAGGCAGCCTCTCTGGAAACACCATATATTTT. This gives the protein CASSVGSLSGNTIYF.

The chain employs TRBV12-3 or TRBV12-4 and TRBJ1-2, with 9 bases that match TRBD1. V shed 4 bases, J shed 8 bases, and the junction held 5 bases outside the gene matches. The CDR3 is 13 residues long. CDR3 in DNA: TGTGCCAGCAGTTATACAGGGGGCCGGGGCTACACCTTC. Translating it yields CASSYTGGRGYTF.

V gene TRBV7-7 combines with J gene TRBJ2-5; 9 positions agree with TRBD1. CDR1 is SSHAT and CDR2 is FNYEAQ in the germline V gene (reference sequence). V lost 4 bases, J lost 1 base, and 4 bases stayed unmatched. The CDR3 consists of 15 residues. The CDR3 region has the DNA TGTGCCAGCAGCTCGAACAGGGGGCTCCAAGAGACCCAGTACTTC. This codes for CASSSNRGLQETQYF.

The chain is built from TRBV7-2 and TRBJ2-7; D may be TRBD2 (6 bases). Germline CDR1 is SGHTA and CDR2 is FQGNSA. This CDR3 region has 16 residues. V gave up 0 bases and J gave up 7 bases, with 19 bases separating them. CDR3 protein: CASSLAVREYLREQYF. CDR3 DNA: TGTGCCAGCAGCTTAGCTGTTCGGGAGTATCTACGGGAGCAGTACTTC.

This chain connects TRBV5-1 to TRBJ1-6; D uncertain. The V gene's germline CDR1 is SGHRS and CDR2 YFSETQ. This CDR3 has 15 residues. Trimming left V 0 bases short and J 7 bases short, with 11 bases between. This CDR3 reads CASSLGGLGNSPLHF. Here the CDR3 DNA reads TGCGCCAGCAGCTTGGGGGGTTTGGGGAATTCACCCCTCCACTTT.

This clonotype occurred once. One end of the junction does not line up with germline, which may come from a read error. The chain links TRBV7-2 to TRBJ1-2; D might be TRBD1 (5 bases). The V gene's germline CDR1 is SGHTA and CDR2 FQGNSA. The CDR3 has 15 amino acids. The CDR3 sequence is CASSQRTRIGYGYTF. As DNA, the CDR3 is TGTGCTAGCAGCCAGAGGACAAGGATTGGCTATGGCTACACCTTC.

The CDR3 loop is CASSFYGANVLTF. CDR3 bases: TGCGCCAGCAGCTTTTATGGGGCCAACGTCCTGACTTTC. The V call is TRBV4-1, the J call TRBJ2-6; unclear D gene. Per the germline V gene, CDR1 is MGHRA and CDR2 is YSYEKL. The CDR3 spans 13 residues. Trimming stripped 5 bases from V and 3 bases from J, with 5 bases between.

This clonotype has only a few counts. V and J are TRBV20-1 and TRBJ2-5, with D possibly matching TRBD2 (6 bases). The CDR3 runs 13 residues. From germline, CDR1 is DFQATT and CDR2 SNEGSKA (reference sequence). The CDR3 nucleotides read TGCAGCGTGGAGACTAGTGGTTCAGAGACCCAGTACTTC. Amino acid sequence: CSVETSGSETQYF.

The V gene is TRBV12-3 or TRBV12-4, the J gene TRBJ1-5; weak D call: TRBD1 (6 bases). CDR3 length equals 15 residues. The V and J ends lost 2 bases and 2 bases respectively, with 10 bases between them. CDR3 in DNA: TGTGCCAGCAGTTTACGGGGGGCCGGCAATCAGCCCCAGCATTTT. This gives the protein CASSLRGAGNQPQHF.

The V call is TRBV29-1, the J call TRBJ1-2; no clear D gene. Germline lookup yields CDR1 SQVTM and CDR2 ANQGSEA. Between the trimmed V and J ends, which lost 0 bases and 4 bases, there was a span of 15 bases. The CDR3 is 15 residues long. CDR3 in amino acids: CSVEDRKEKAYGYTF. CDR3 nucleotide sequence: TGCAGCGTTGAAGACAGAAAGGAAAAGGCCTATGGCTACACCTTC.

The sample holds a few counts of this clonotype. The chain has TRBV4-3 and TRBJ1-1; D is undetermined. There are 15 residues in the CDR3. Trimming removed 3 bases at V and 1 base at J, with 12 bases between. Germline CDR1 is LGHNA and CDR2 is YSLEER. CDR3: CASSQDPFTNTEAFF. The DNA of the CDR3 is TGCGCCAGCAGCCAGGACCCCTTTACGAACACTGAAGCTTTCTTT.

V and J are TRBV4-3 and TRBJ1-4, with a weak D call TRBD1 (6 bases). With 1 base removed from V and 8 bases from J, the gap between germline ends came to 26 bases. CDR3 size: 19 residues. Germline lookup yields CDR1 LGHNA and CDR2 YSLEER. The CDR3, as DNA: TGCGCCAGCAGCCAAGGGCAGACAGGCCCCCTCACTGATGGGGAAAAACTGTTTTTT. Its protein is CASSQGQTGPLTDGEKLFF.

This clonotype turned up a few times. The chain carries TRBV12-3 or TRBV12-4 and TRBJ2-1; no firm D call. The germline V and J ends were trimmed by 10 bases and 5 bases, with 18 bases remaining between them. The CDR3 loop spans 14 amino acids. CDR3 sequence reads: CAIKPGPSHNEQFF. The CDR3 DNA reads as TGTGCCATCAAACCCGGACCATCCCACAATGAGCAGTTCTTC.

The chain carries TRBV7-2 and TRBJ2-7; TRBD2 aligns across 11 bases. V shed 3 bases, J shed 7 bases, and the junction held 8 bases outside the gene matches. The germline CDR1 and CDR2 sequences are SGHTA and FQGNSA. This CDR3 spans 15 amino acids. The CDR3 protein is CASSFGASGGQEQYF. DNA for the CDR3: TGTGCCAGCAGCTTTGGAGCTAGCGGGGGGCAAGAGCAGTACTTC.

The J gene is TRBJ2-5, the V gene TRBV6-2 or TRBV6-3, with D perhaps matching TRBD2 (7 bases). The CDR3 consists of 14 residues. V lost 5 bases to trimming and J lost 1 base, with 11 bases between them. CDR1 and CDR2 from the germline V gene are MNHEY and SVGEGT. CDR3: CASSGRGLQETQYF. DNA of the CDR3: TGTGCCAGCAGTGGGCGGGGGCTCCAAGAGACCCAGTACTTC.

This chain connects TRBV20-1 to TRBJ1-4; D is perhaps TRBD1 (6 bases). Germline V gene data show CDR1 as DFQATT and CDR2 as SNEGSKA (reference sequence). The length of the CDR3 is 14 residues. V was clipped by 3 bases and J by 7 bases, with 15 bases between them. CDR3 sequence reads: CSASDRRGGEKLFF. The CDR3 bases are TGCAGTGCTAGTGATCGCAGGGGAGGTGAAAAACTGTTTTTT.

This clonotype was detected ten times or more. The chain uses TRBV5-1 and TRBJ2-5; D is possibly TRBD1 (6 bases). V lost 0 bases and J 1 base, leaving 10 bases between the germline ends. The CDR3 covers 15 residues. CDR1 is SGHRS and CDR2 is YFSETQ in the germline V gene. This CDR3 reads CASSLGARGQETQYF. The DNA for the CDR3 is TGCGCCAGCAGCTTGGGTGCCAGGGGCCAAGAGACCCAGTACTTC.

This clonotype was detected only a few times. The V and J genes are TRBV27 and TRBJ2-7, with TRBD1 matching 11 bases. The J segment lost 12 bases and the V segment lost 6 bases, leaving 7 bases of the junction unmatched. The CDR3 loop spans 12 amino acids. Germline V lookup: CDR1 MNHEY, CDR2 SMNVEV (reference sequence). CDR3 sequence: CASRRTGGTPYF. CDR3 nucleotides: TGTGCCAGCAGGAGGACAGGGGGCACTCCGTACTTC.

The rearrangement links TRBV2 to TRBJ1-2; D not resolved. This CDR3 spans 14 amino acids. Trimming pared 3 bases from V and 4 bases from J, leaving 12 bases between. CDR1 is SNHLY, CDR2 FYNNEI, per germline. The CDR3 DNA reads TGTGCCAGCAGTGATCAGGTCGGCGGCTATGGCTACACCTTC. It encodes CASSDQVGGYGYTF.

In DNA, the CDR3 is TGTGCCAGCAGCAAACAGGACAACTATGGCTACACCTTC. Its translation: CASSKQDNYGYTF. The rearrangement joins TRBV7-2 to TRBJ1-2; D might be TRBD1 (5 bases). CDR1 and CDR2 (germline): SGHTA, FQGNSA. Trimming left V 5 bases short and J 2 bases short, with 9 bases between. CDR3 size: 13 residues.

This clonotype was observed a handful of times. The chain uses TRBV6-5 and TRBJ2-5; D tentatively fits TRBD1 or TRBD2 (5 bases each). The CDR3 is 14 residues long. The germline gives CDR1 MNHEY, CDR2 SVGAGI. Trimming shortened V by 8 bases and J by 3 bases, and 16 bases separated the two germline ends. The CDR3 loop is CASRNGGEEETQYF. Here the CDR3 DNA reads TGTGCCAGCCGCAATGGGGGAGAGGAAGAGACCCAGTACTTC.

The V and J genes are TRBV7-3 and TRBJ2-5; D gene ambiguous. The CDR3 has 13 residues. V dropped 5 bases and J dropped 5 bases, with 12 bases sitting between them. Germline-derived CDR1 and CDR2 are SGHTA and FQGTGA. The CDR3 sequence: CASSPLMGETQYF. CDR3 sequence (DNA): TGTGCCAGCAGCCCCCTAATGGGGGAGACCCAGTACTTC.

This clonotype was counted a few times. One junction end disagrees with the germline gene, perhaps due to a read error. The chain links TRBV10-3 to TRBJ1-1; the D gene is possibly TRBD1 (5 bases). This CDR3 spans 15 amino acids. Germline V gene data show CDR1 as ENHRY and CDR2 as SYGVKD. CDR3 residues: CAISPNTGLNTEAFF. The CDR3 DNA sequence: TGTGCCATCAGTCCCAACACAGGACTGAACACTGAGGCTTTCTTT.

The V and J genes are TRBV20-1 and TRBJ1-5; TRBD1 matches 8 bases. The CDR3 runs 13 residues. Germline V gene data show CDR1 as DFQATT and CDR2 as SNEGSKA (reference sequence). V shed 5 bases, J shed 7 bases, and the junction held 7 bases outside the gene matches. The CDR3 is CSALGQGRQPQHF. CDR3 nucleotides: TGCAGTGCTCTCGGACAGGGAAGACAGCCCCAGCATTTT.